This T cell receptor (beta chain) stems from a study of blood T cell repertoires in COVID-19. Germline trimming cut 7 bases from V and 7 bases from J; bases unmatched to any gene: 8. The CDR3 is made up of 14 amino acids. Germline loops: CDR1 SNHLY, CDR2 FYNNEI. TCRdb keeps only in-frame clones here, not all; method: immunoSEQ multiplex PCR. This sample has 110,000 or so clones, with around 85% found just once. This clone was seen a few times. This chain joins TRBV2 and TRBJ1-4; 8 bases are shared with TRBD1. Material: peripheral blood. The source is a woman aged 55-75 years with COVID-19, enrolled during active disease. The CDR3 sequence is CASMDRVHSEKLFF. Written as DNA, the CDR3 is TGTGCCAGCATGGACAGGGTACATAGTGAAAAACTGTTTTTT.